These 9 T cell receptor beta chains came from one sample sequenced in a study of blood T cell repertoires in COVID-19 (TCRdb year 2020). Receptor libraries were prepared by the immunoSEQ multiplex PCR assay. TCRdb took over this immuneACCESS table, retaining in-frame rearrangements with V and J assigned. Such tables are incomplete; in checked studies, under half of the missing clones stem from an unresolved V gene, and the remainder is unexplained. This sample lists roughly 75,000 clones; 90% were detected once. The ten largest clones add up to less than 8.5% of the sample. Sequences were obtained from peripheral blood. The receptors were gathered from a human donor in a cohort sampled during active COVID-19.

CDR3 region: CASSARGSNQPQHF. CDR3 coding DNA: TGTGCCAGCAGCGCCAGGGGGAGCAATCAGCCCCAGCATTTT. The V and J genes are TRBV6-5 and TRBJ1-5; 7 nucleotides align to TRBD1. The germline V gene encodes CDR1 MNHEY and CDR2 SVGAGI. The CDR3 runs 14 residues. The ends lost 6 bases at V and 1 base at J; junction bases unmatched: 3.

The V gene is TRBV4-3, the J gene TRBJ2-1; the D is unclear. Germline V lookup: CDR1 LGHNA, CDR2 YSLEER. V was trimmed by 0 bases and J by 3 bases, leaving 12 bases between them. This CDR3 contains 16 residues. CDR3 DNA sequence: TGCGCCAGCAGCCAAGATCTGACGAACTACTACAATGAGCAGTTCTTC. It codes for CASSQDLTNYYNEQFF.

The chain links TRBV13 to TRBJ2-5, with a possible D match to TRBD2 (6 bases). Germline V gives CDR1 PRHDT, CDR2 FYEKMQ (reference sequence). The CDR3 is 12 residues long. Trimming left V 4 bases short and J 6 bases short, with 9 bases between. The CDR3 DNA is TGTGCCAGCAGCTGGGGAGGTCAGACCCAGTACTTC. Residues: CASSWGGQTQYF.

The rearrangement uses TRBV9 and TRBJ2-7, with a tentative D call TRBD1 (6 bases). Germline V gene sequence: CDR1 SGDLS, CDR2 YYNGEE. The CDR3 has 16 amino acids. Trimming shortened V by 1 base and J by 2 bases, and 16 bases separated the two germline ends. The CDR3 DNA sequence: TGTGCCAGCAGCGTACACCGGGCAGGGGCCCCCTACGAGCAGTACTTC. As protein: CASSVHRAGAPYEQYF.

This clone was detected many times. The rearrangement uses TRBV30 and TRBJ2-2; 7 bases map to TRBD2. This CDR3 spans 15 amino acids. Germline loops: CDR1 GTSNPN, CDR2 SVGIG (reference sequence). V dropped 2 bases and J dropped 3; count of bases not matched to a gene: 6. The CDR3 is CAWSPVAGYTGELFF. CDR3 DNA: TGTGCCTGGAGTCCGGTAGCGGGCTACACCGGGGAGCTGTTTTTT.

The CDR3 DNA is TGTGCCAGCAGTGAGACAGTCGTCCGGGAGAGCTCCTACGAGCAGTACTTC. Translated, it gives CASSETVVRESSYEQYF. V is TRBV6-1 and J is TRBJ2-7; a weak D match, TRBD2 (6 bases). Germline CDR1 is MNHNS and CDR2 is SASEGT. CDR3 size: 17 residues. V was trimmed by 3 bases and J by 0 bases, leaving 18 bases between them.

This clone has only a few counts. The V call is TRBV11-3, the J call TRBJ2-1; possible D gene TRBD2, 5 bases. V lost 1 base to trimming and J lost 0 bases, with 7 bases between them. The CDR3 is made up of 15 amino acids. Germline V gene data show CDR1 as SGHNT and CDR2 as YENEEA. The CDR3 sequence is CASSLAGISYNEQFF. DNA of the CDR3: TGTGCCAGCAGCTTAGCGGGAATCTCCTACAATGAGCAGTTCTTC.

The chain links TRBV6-2 or TRBV6-3 to TRBJ2-7, with D possibly TRBD1 on 6 matching bases. The length of the CDR3 is 13 residues. The germline V gene encodes CDR1 MNHEY and CDR2 SVGEGT. V lost 4 bases, J lost 6 bases, and 13 bases lay in between. The CDR3 loop reads CASSSGDNGEQYF. The CDR3 region has the DNA TGTGCCAGCAGTTCCGGGGACAACGGCGAGCAGTACTTC.

The chain links TRBV28 to TRBJ2-7; no definite D call. Between the trimmed V and J ends, which lost 5 bases and 7 bases, there was a span of 18 bases. Looked up from germline, CDR1 is MDHEN and CDR2 is SYDVKM. The CDR3 runs to 14 residues. CDR3 DNA sequence: TGTGCCAGCAGTCGCATGGGCCAGCCTTGGGAGCAGTACTTC. Translation: CASSRMGQPWEQYF.